This is a list of T cell receptor beta chains from one sample in a study of siplizumab effects on memory and regulatory T cells. The repertoire was sequenced with immunoSEQ multiplex PCR; TCRdb's copy has only in-frame clones and lacks some. The data hold 92,000 or so clones, with about 87% observed a single time. Input material: CD4+ T cells sorted from blood. The receptors originated from a human donor in good health. Each CDR3 is given with its conserved first and last residue.

v_gene,len,j_gene,CDR3aa
TRBV28,15,TRBJ2-1,CASELLAGGWNEQFF
TRBV11-2,15,TRBJ2-7,CASSSLRQGSYEQYF
TRBV9,14,TRBJ2-3,CASSVELFTDTQYF
TRBV11-3,16,TRBJ2-4,CASSFGPANAKNIQYF
TRBV7-9,12,TRBJ1-1,CASSLGYSEAFF
TRBV5-4,16,TRBJ1-5,CASSRGPPTSNQPQHF
TRBV10-1,14,TRBJ2-7,CASSEAWSSYEQYF
TRBV29-1,13,TRBJ2-5,CSVERDRSETQYF
TRBV29-1,15,TRBJ1-2,CSVLTGEPSLAGYTF
TRBV18,11,TRBJ1-5,CATFSNWPQHF
TRBV14,14,TRBJ2-5,CASSQDTGQETQYF
TRBV7-2,15,TRBJ2-1,CASSPGSGRANEQFF
TRBV30,14,TRBJ1-2,CAWRRDSPNYGYTF
TRBV19,16,TRBJ2-3,CASSSTGTSGTDTQYF
TRBV2,14,TRBJ2-4,CTSSWTLAKNIQYF
TRBV5-6,15,TRBJ2-7,CASSFLGQAGYEQYF
TRBV10-3,13,TRBJ1-1,CAISPGSNTEAFF
TRBV4-2,14,TRBJ1-2,CASSQAVSTYGYTF
TRBV30,13,TRBJ2-7,CAWSPDRPYEQYF
TRBV9,13,TRBJ2-3,CASSVMGTDTQYF
TRBV29-1,14,TRBJ1-3,CSVDGQGGGNTIYF
TRBV6-4,15,TRBJ1-1,CASRTMGTGFFEAFF
TRBV6-5,13,TRBJ1-1,CASSYSGREEAFF
TRBV19,13,TRBJ2-1,CASSTTIVGEQFF
TRBV29-1,16,TRBJ2-2,CSVLAGAGSNTGELFF
TRBV28,15,TRBJ2-7,CASNTSGGGRSEQYF
TRBV10-3,14,TRBJ1-1,CAIKKGRENTEAFF